This is a list of T cell receptor beta chains from one sample in a study of cytomegalovirus exposure and HLA in healthy donors. This table comes from immunoSEQ multiplex PCR, and its TCRdb copy is limited to in-frame clones, with some not included. The sample holds 100,000 to 150,000 clones; roughly 75% are singletons and the top ten take 4.5% to 5.5%. Sequencing was carried out using PBMCs. The source of these receptors is a man aged 30 to 39 in good health and CMV-seronegative. Each CDR3 is given with its conserved first and last residue. Each record gives: clone size, D gene, V gene, J gene, CDR3 protein, CDR3 DNA. A D gene is named only where the DNA matches it firmly. Clone size is shown for a subset of rows, as once, few, many or a class of expanded clone.

>-|TRBD2|TRBV25-1|TRBJ2-2
CASSDSGGRDTGELFF
TGTGCCAGCAGTGACTCGGGGGGGCGGGACACCGGGGAGCTGTTTTTT
>-|TRBD2|TRBV28|TRBJ2-3
CASSFPFLTSGSVATDTQYF
TGTGCCAGCAGTTTCCCATTCCTGACTAGCGGGAGTGTAGCCACAGATACGCAGTATTTT
>-|TRBD1|TRBV28|TRBJ2-7
CASSSNRDRGGYEQYF
TGTGCCAGCAGTTCGAACCGGGACAGGGGCGGCTACGAGCAGTACTTC
>-|TRBD2|TRBV2|TRBJ2-5
CASKTGGGAWETQYF
TGTGCCAGCAAAACGGGCGGGGGTGCTTGGGAGACCCAGTACTTC
>-|TRBD1|TRBV7-2|TRBJ2-2
CASSWVTGAVGELFF
TGTGCCAGCAGCTGGGTGACAGGGGCGGTCGGGGAGCTGTTTTTT
>once|TRBD2|TRBV4-3|TRBJ2-1
CASSQEKQELAVYNEQFF
TGCGCCAGCAGCCAAGAAAAACAGGAACTAGCGGTCTACAATGAGCAGTTCTTC
>-|TRBD2|TRBV6-1|TRBJ2-5
CASSGILGDREEETQYF
TGTGCCAGCAGTGGAATTTTAGGTGACCGGGAGGAAGAGACCCAGTACTTC
>-|-|TRBV7-2|TRBJ2-7
CASSFRGNYEQYF
TGTGCCAGCAGCTTCAGGGGAAACTACGAGCAGTACTTC
>-|-|TRBV7-2|TRBJ1-3
CASSLDQGAGNTIYF
TGTGCCAGCAGCTTAGACCAGGGCGCTGGAAACACCATATATTTT
>-|-|TRBV29-1|TRBJ2-5
CSVSKNGQLEETQYF
TGCAGCGTTTCTAAAAATGGACAGTTAGAAGAGACCCAGTACTTC
>few|-|TRBV6-1|TRBJ2-1
CASSGSTAHNEQFF
TGTGCCAGCAGTGGGAGTACCGCCCACAATGAGCAGTTCTTC
>-|TRBD1|TRBV18|TRBJ1-5
CASSRGDRLLEPQHF
TGTGCCAGCTCACGTGGGGACAGACTCTTGGAGCCCCAGCATTTT
>-|TRBD1|TRBV6-5|TRBJ2-7
CASRRQGINEQYF
TGTGCCAGCAGAAGACAGGGGATCAACGAGCAGTACTTC
>-|-|TRBV19|TRBJ1-1
CASGHELNTEAFF
TGTGCCAGTGGCCACGAATTGAACACTGAAGCTTTCTTT
>once|TRBD2|TRBV4-2|TRBJ2-1
CASSQVPQSPGGYNEQFF
TGTGCCAGCAGCCAGGTCCCCCAGAGCCCGGGGGGCTACAATGAGCAGTTCTTC
>-|-|TRBV10-3|TRBJ1-1
CAISEQPAGPLDSEAFF
TGTGCCATCAGTGAGCAACCCGCCGGGCCCCTGGACTCTGAAGCTTTCTTT
>-|-|TRBV29-1|TRBJ1-4
CSVTTATNEKLFF
TGCAGCGTTACTACTGCAACTAATGAAAAACTGTTTTTT
>-|-|TRBV7-9|TRBJ2-5
CASTSRLGVETQYF
TGTGCCAGCACCTCTAGACTAGGGGTAGAGACCCAGTACTTC
>-|-|TRBV2|TRBJ1-1
CASSQGSGTEAFF
TGTGCCAGCAGCCAGGGTTCGGGTACTGAAGCTTTCTTT
>-|-|TRBV5-1|TRBJ2-7
CASSPPDMPYEQYF
TGCGCCAGCAGCCCGCCGGACATGCCCTACGAGCAGTACTTC
>-|-|TRBV4-2|TRBJ1-2
CASSQDQGDYGYTF
TGTGCCAGCAGCCAAGATCAAGGGGACTATGGCTACACCTTC